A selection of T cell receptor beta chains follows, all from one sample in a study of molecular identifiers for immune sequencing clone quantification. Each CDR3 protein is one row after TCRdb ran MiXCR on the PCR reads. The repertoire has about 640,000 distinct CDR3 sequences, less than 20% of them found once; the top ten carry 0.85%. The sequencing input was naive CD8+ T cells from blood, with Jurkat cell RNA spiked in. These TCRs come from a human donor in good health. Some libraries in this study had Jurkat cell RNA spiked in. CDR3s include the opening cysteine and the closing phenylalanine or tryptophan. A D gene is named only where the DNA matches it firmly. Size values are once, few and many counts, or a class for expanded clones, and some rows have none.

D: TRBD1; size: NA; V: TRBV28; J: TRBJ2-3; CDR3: CASSLGRGTGSDTQYF; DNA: TGTGCCAGCAGTTTGGGCCGAGGGACAGGGTCGGATACGCAGTATTTT
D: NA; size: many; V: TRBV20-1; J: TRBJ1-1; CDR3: CSARSEDAEAFF; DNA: TGCAGTGCTAGATCCGAAGACGCTGAAGCTTTCTTT
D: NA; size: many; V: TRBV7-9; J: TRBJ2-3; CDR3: CASSQGSRTDTQYF; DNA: TGTGCCAGCAGCCAGGGCTCTCGGACAGATACGCAGTATTTT
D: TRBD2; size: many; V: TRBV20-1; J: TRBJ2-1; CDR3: CSARSSGVTLGGGEQFF; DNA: TGCAGTGCTAGATCTAGCGGGGTAACCCTTGGGGGTGGTGAGCAGTTCTTC
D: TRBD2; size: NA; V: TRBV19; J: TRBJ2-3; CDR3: CASSLLAGESITSTDTQYF; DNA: TGTGCCAGTAGCCTACTAGCGGGAGAGTCTATTACTAGCACAGATACGCAGTATTTT
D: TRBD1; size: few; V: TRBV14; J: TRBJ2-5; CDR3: CASSHKGAWETQYF; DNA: TGTGCCAGCAGCCATAAGGGGGCTTGGGAGACCCAGTACTTC
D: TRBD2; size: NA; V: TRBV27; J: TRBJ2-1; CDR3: CASRPGLAINEQSF; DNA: TGTGCCAGCAGGCCGGGACTAGCGATTAATGAGCAGTCCTTC
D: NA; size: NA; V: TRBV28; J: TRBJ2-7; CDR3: CAGSVDSYEQYF; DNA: TGTGCCGGCAGTGTGGACAGCTACGAGCAGTACTTC
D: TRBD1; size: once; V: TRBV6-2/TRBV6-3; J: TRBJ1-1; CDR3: CASSYSGQGLSGTEAFF; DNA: TGTGCCAGCAGTTATTCGGGACAGGGGTTGTCCGGCACTGAAGCTTTCTTT
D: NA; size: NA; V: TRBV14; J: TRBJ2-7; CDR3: CASSQSTGFSYEQYF; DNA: TGTGCCAGCAGCCAATCCACAGGCTTCTCCTACGAGCAGTACTTC
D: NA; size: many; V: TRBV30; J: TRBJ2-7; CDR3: CAWSVHYEQYF; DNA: TGTGCCTGGAGTGTTCACTACGAGCAGTACTTC
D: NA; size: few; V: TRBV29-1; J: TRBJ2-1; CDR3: CSVGVSGRNEQFF; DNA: TGCAGCGTTGGGGTCTCAGGGAGGAATGAGCAGTTCTTC
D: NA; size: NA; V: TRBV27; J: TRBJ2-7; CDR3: CASRPSGYAVVYEQYF; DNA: TGTGCCAGCAGACCAAGTGGGTATGCAGTTGTCTACGAGCAGTACTTC
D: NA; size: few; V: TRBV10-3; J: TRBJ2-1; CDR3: CAISESYVNEQFF; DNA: TGTGCCATCAGTGAATCATACGTTAATGAGCAGTTCTTC
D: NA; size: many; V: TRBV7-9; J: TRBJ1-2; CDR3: CASSPPGGGNGYTF; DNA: TGTGCCAGCAGCCCCCCAGGTGGGGGAAATGGCTACACCTTC
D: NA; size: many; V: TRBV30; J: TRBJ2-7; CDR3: CAWTPRPTTTYEQYF; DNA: TGTGCCTGGACCCCGCGGCCTACAACAACCTACGAGCAGTACTTC
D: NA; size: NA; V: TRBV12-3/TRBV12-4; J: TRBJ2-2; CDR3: CASSLGQGMNTGELFF; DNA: TGTGCCAGCAGTTTAGGGCAGGGGATGAACACCGGGGAGCTGTTTTTT
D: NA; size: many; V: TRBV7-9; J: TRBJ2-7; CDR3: CASSYSETGVTYEQYF; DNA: TGTGCCAGCAGCTATAGTGAAACGGGGGTGACCTACGAGCAGTACTTC
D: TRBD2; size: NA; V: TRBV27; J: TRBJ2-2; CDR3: CATLAGVGELFF; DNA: TGTGCCACCCTGGCGGGGGTAGGGGAGCTGTTTTTT
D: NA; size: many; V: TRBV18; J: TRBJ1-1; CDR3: CASSLSMGENTEAFF; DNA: TGTGCCAGCTCATTATCAATGGGAGAGAACACTGAAGCTTTCTTT
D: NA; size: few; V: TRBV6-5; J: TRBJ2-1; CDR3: CASRLGWDAGEQFF; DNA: TGTGCCAGCAGATTGGGGTGGGACGCCGGGGAGCAGTTCTTC
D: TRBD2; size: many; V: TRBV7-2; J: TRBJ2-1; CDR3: CASSQGLAGGNEQFF; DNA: TGTGCCAGCAGCCAGGGACTAGCGGGGGGGAATGAGCAGTTCTTC
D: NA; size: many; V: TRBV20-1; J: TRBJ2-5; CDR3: CSARETGGRETQYF; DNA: TGCAGTGCTAGAGAAACGGGGGGCAGAGAGACCCAGTACTTC
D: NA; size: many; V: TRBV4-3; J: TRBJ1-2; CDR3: CASSQGSGSPRGYTF; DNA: TGCGCCAGCAGCCAAGGGTCAGGATCGCCGCGGGGCTACACCTTC
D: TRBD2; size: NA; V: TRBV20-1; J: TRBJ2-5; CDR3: CSTRDRRGQETQYF; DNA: TGCAGTACTAGAGATCGGCGGGGGCAAGAGACCCAGTACTTC
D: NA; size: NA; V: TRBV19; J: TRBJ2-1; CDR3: CASSIDTSRGSSHNEQFF; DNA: TGTGCCAGTAGTATAGATACCTCACGGGGAAGCTCCCACAATGAGCAGTTCTTC
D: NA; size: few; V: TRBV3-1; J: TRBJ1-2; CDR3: CASSQDPGHWGNYGYTF; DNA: TGTGCCAGCAGCCAGGACCCGGGACACTGGGGAAACTATGGCTACACCTTC
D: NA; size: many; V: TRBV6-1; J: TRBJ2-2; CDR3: CASSEFQARSGELFF; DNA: TGTGCCAGCAGTGAATTCCAGGCGAGGTCCGGGGAGCTGTTTTTT
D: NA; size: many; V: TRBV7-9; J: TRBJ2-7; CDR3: CAGEGRESYEQYF; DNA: TGTGCCGGGGAAGGACGGGAATCCTACGAGCAGTACTTC
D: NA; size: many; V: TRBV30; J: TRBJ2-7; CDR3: CAWSSLSYEQYF; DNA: TGTGCCTGGAGTTCGCTCAGCTACGAGCAGTACTTC
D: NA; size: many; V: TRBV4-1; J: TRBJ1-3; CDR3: CASSQGDKYSGNTIYF; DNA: TGCGCCAGCAGCCAAGGAGACAAGTACTCTGGAAACACCATATATTTT
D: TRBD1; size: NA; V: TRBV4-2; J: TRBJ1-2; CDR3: CASSLSRTGGNYGYTF; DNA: TGTGCCAGCAGCCTCTCTCGGACAGGGGGCAACTATGGCTACACCTTC
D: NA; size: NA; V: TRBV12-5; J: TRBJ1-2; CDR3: CASGPLGTGPPRGYTF; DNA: TGTGCTAGTGGACCCCTAGGAACGGGCCCTCCTAGGGGCTACACCTTC
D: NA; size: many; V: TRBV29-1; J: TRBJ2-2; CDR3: CSVEATNTGELFF; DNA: TGCAGCGTTGAGGCCACCAACACCGGGGAGCTGTTTTTT
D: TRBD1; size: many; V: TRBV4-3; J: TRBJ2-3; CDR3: CASSPTGGIGDTQYF; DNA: TGCGCCAGCAGTCCCACAGGGGGGATAGGGGATACGCAGTATTTT
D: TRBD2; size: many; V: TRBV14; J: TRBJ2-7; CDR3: CASSQGGLGEQYF; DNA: TGTGCCAGCAGCCAAGGGGGACTAGGCGAGCAGTACTTC
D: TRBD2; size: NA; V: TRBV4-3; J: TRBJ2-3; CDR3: CAGSQEIPSGSTDTQYF; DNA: TGCGCCGGCAGCCAAGAAATCCCTAGCGGTAGCACAGATACGCAGTATTTT
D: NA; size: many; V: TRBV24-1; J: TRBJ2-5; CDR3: CATSGQKDQETQYF; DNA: TGTGCCACCAGTGGACAGAAAGACCAAGAGACCCAGTACTTC
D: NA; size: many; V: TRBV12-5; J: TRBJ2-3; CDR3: CASGTGTTSTDTQYF; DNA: TGTGCTAGTGGTACCGGGACAACTAGCACAGATACGCAGTATTTT
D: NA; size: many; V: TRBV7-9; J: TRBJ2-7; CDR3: CASSGAGGHEQYF; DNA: TGTGCCAGCAGCGGAGCAGGGGGGCACGAGCAGTACTTC
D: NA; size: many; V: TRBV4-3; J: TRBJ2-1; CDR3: CASSLITYNEQFF; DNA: TGCGCCAGCAGCCTTATTACTTACAATGAGCAGTTCTTC
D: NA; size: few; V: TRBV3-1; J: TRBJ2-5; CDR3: CASSQEDWYQETQYF; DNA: TGTGCCAGCAGCCAAGAGGATTGGTACCAAGAGACCCAGTACTTC
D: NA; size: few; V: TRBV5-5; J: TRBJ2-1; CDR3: CASSITSHEQFF; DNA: TGTGCCAGCAGCATTACTAGTCATGAGCAGTTCTTC
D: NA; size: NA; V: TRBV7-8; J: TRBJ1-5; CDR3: CASSLEGHYSDQPQHF; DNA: TGTGCCAGCAGCTTAGAGGGACATTATAGCGATCAGCCCCAGCATTTT
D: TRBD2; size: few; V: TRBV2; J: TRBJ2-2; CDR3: CASRTSGENTGELFF; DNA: TGTGCCAGCAGGACTAGCGGGGAGAACACCGGGGAGCTGTTTTTT
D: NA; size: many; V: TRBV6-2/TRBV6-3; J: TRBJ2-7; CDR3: CASSSRDGYEQYF; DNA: TGTGCCAGCAGTTCCCGGGACGGCTACGAGCAGTACTTC
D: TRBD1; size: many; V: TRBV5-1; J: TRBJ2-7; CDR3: CASSGGQGASYEQYF; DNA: TGCGCCAGCAGCGGGGGACAGGGGGCCTCCTACGAGCAGTACTTC
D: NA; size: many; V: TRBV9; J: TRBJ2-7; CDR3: CASSVWRDSYEQYF; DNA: TGTGCCAGCAGCGTCTGGAGGGATTCCTACGAGCAGTACTTC
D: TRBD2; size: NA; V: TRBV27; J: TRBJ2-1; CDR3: CASTQTKGLVNEQFF; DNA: TGTGCCAGCACCCAGACGAAGGGACTAGTCAATGAGCAGTTCTTC